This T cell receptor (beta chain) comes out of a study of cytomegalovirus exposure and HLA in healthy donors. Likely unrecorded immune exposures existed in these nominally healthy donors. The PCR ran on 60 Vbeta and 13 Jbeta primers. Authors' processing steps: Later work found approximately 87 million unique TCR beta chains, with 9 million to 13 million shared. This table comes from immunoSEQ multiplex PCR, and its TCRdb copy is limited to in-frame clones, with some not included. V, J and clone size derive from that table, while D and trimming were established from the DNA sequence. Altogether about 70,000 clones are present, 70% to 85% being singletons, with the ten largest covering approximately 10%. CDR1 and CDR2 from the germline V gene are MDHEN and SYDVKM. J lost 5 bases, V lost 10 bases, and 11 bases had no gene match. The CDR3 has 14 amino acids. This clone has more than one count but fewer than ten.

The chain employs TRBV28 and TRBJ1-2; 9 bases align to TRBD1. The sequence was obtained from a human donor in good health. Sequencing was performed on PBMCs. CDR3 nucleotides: TGTGCCACTTATACCGGGACAGGGCGATATGGCTACACCTTC. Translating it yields CATYTGTGRYGYTF.